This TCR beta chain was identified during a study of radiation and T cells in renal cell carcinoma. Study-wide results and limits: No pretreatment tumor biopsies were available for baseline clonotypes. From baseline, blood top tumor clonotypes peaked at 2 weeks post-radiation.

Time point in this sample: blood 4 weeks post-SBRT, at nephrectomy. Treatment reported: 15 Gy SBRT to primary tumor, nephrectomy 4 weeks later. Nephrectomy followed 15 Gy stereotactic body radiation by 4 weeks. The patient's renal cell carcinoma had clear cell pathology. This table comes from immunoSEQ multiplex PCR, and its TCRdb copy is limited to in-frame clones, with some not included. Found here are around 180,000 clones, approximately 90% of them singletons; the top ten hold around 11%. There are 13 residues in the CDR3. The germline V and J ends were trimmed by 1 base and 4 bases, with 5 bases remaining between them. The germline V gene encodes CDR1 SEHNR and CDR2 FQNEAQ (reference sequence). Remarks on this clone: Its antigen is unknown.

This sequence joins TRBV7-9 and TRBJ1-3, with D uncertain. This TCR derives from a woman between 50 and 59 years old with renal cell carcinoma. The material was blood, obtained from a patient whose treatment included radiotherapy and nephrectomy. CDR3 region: CASSLVGGNTIYF. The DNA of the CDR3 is TGTGCCAGCAGCTTAGTGGGAGGAAACACCATATATTTT. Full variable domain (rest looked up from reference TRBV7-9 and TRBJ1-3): DTGVSQNPRHKITKRGQNVTFRCDPISEHNRLYWYRQTLGQGPEFLTYFQNEAQLEKSRLLSDRFSAERPKGSFSTLEIQRTEQGDSAMYLCASSLVGGNTIYFGEGSWLTVV.